The clone carrying this T cell receptor (beta chain) was picked up a small number of times. Between the trimmed V and J ends, which lost 0 bases and 8 bases, there was a span of 17 bases. The CDR3 has 16 residues. CDR1 DFQATT and CDR2 SNEGSKA come from the germline V gene (reference sequence). These data originate in a study of T cells in Graves' hyperthyroidism and ophthalmopathy. Authors of the study amplified TCR beta CDR3 regions from RNA transcripts. Using the HTBI primer set, a first-round RT-PCR was run on the TCR CDR3. TCRdb fed the multiplex PCR reads into MiXCR, producing one record per CDR3 protein. The sample holds 300,000 to 400,000 distinct CDR3 sequences, 14% seen once. For the diagnoses, clinical symptoms, serum thyroxine and TRAb, thyroid ultrasound and orbital computed tomography were used.

The chain has TRBV20-1 and TRBJ1-6; D possibly corresponds to TRBD1 (5 bases). The sequence derives from a woman between 25 and 40 years old with Graves' ophthalmopathy. The specimen sequenced was blood. The CDR3 nucleotides are TGCAGTGCTAGAGATCATAGCGGGGGAGTCGATTCACCCCTCCACTTT. Translated, it gives CSARDHSGGVDSPLHF.